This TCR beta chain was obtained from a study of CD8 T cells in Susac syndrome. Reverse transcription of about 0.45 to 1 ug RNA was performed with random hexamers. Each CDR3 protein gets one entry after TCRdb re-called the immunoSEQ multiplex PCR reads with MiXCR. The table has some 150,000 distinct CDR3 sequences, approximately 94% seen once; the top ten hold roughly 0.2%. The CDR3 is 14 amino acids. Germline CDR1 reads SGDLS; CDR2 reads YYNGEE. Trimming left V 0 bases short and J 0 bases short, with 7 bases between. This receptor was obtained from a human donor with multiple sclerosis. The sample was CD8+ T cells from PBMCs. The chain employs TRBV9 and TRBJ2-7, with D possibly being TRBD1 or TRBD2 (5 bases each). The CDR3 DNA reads TGTGCCAGCAGCGTAGCAGGGACCTCCTACGAGCAGTACTTC. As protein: CASSVAGTSYEQYF.